This T cell receptor beta chain was retrieved from a study of blood T cell repertoires in COVID-19. Data came from immunoSEQ multiplex PCR; TCRdb stores just in-frame clones and leaves some out. The sample yields about 170,000 clones, roughly 85% seen once. Trimming cost V 2 bases and J 4 bases; bases outside gene matches: 2. This CDR3 comprises 14 residues. Germline V gives CDR1 SGHTS, CDR2 YDEGEE. The receptor's source is an elderly woman with acute or convalescent COVID-19. Sequencing input: peripheral blood. The V gene is TRBV5-8, the J gene TRBJ2-2, with 7 bases identical to TRBD1. CDR3 nucleotides: TGTGCCAGCAGCTTCGGACAGGTCACCGGGGAGCTGTTTTTT. Translating gives CASSFGQVTGELFF.